What follows is one T cell receptor beta chain and its context. The repertoire was sequenced with immunoSEQ multiplex PCR; TCRdb's copy has only in-frame clones and lacks some. Of about 98,000 clones in the sample, roughly three quarters are singletons; the top ten hold over 9.5%. This sample stems from a study of control samples from healthy donors and cancer patients. Trimming at V came to 5 bases and at J to 0 bases, leaving 4 bases not matched to a gene. The germline CDR1 and CDR2 sequences are SGHTA and FQGNSA. This CDR3 spans 15 amino acids. What was sequenced was blood. This clonotype originated in a woman aged 25 to 45 in good health. V usage is TRBV7-2 and J usage is TRBJ2-7; 10 bases line up with TRBD2. The CDR3 DNA is TGTGCCAGCAGCAAAAGCGGGGGGGCCTCCTACGAGCAGTACTTC. The encoded protein is CASSKSGGASYEQYF.